Presented here are 14 T cell receptor beta chains from one specimen sequenced in a study of beta chain features in type 1 diabetes. The antigens of these receptors remain unknown. Whole-study findings and limits: Within each of all four CD4+ subsets, Type 1 diabetes patients had TCRB CDR3s that were moderately but significantly shorter.

Sequenced material consisted of expressed TCRB transcripts (all of the isolated RNA was reverse transcribed). Generated by immunoSEQ multiplex PCR, the TCRdb table keeps only in-frame clones and is missing some. Here the sample spans 350,000 to 450,000 clones, around 12% being singletons. Sequenced input: naive CD4+ T cells from blood. The source of these receptors is a woman aged 18-29 years with type 1 diabetes.

The chain recombines TRBV5-1 with TRBJ2-1; D possibly corresponds to TRBD2 (6 bases). Trimming left V 8 bases short and J 7 bases short, with 13 bases between. The germline gives CDR1 SGHRS, CDR2 YFSETQ. The CDR3 totals 12 residues. This CDR3 reads CASSSGVNEQFF. The CDR3 DNA follows: TGCGCCAGTAGTTCGGGGGTGAATGAGCAGTTCTTC.

This chain links TRBV15 with TRBJ2-4; no firm D call. The V and J ends lost 2 bases and 5 bases respectively, with 10 bases between them. The CDR3 length is 14 residues. Germline CDR1 reads LNHNV; CDR2 reads YYDKDF (reference sequence). The CDR3 sequence: CATSRFGWENIQYF. CDR3 nucleotide sequence: TGTGCCACCAGCAGATTCGGGTGGGAAAACATTCAGTACTTC.

This clone was recorded a few times. The V and J genes are TRBV5-1 and TRBJ2-5; 8 bases align to TRBD1. Germline CDR1 SGHRS, CDR2 YFSETQ. J was trimmed by 2 bases and V by 2 bases; bases with no gene match: 2. This CDR3 is 14 amino acids long. The chain's CDR3 is CASSFGQGQETQYF. The DNA of the CDR3 is TGCGCCAGCAGCTTCGGACAGGGACAAGAGACCCAGTACTTC.

The CDR3 sequence is CASSQWNTGELFF. The CDR3 DNA is TGTGCCAGCAGTCAGTGGAACACCGGGGAGCTGTTTTTT. This chain uses TRBV9 with TRBJ2-2; D unclear. The germline gives CDR1 SGDLS, CDR2 YYNGEE. Deletions cut 5 bases from V and 1 base from J, with 6 bases between. The CDR3 has 13 amino acids.

The V and J genes are TRBV7-2 and TRBJ2-5; the match to TRBD1 covers 7 bases. V lost 4 bases to trimming and J lost 2 bases; unmatched junction nucleotides: 10. CDR3 length equals 16 residues. The V gene's germline CDR1 is SGHTA and CDR2 FQGNSA. The CDR3 spells CASSSLNRGTQETQYF. The CDR3 nucleotides are TGTGCCAGCAGCTCACTCAACAGGGGTACTCAAGAGACCCAGTACTTC.

There are a few counts of this clone. The rearrangement links TRBV29-1 to TRBJ1-4; no firm D call. This CDR3 is built from 13 residues. V was trimmed by 2 bases and J by 4 bases, leaving 8 bases between them. From germline, CDR1 is SQVTM and CDR2 ANQGSEA. CDR3 residues: CSVENPDNEKLFF. As DNA, the CDR3 is TGCAGCGTTGAAAACCCAGATAATGAAAAACTGTTTTTT.

The V call is TRBV7-2, the J call TRBJ2-7, with 7 bases matching TRBD1. Trimming at V came to 1 base and at J to 7 bases, leaving 7 bases not matched to a gene. CDR3 length: 14 residues. The germline CDR1 and CDR2 sequences are SGHTA and FQGNSA. In DNA, the CDR3 is TGTGCCAGCAGCTTAGTCGAGGGGGCGAGGGAGCAGTACTTC. Translation gives CASSLVEGAREQYF. Filled out from reference TRBV7-2 and TRBJ2-7, the complete variable domain reads GAGVSQSPSNKVTEKGKDVELRCDPISGHTALYWYRQSLGQGLEFLIYFQGNSAPDKSGLPSDRFSAERTGGSVSTLTIQRTQQEDSAVYLCASSLVEGAREQYFGPGTRLTVT.

This clone was seen only a few times. The chain carries TRBV30 and TRBJ2-1, with TRBD2 matching over 10 bases. The V and J ends lost 3 bases and 7 bases, in that order; junction bases with no gene match: 15. The CDR3 is 17 residues long. Germline assignment: CDR1 GTSNPN and CDR2 SVGIG (reference sequence). CDR3: CAWSLRDLAGVGNEQFF. CDR3 DNA sequence: TGTGCCTGGAGCTTACGAGACCTAGCGGGAGTTGGGAATGAGCAGTTCTTC.

This clone was detected a few times. The chain joins TRBV29-1 to TRBJ2-4, with no clear D. CDR3 size: 12 residues. V was trimmed by 7 bases and J by 2 bases, leaving 9 bases between them. Germline values: CDR1 SQVTM, CDR2 ANQGSEA. CDR3 DNA: TGCAGCGCCCAGAACACCAAAAACATTCAGTACTTC. It translates to CSAQNTKNIQYF.

This chain connects TRBV6-6 to TRBJ1-1; 8 bases fit TRBD1. The CDR3 has 14 residues. Germline V CDR1 and CDR2: MNHNY, SVGAGI (reference sequence). V dropped 7 bases and J dropped 4; count of bases not matched to a gene: 8. CDR3 protein: CASTQTGEGTEAFF. DNA of the CDR3: TGTGCCAGCACCCAGACAGGGGAGGGCACTGAAGCTTTCTTT.

The sample holds a few counts of this clone. The chain recombines TRBV20-1 with TRBJ1-2, with 7 positions matching TRBD1. The ends lost 4 bases at V and 7 bases at J; junction bases unmatched: 3. The CDR3 totals 11 residues. Germline CDR1 and CDR2: DFQATT and SNEGSKA (reference sequence). The CDR3 nucleotides are TGCAGTGCTACGACAGGGACTGGCTACACCTTC. Translation: CSATTGTGYTF.

This chain joins TRBV6-6 and TRBJ2-5, with 8 bases that match TRBD2. Germline V gene lookup returns CDR1 MNHNY and CDR2 SVGAGI (reference sequence). V lost 6 bases and J lost 5; bases outside the gene matches: 5. The CDR3 extends over 13 amino acids. CDR3 in amino acids: CASRSGGKETQYF. The CDR3, as DNA: TGTGCCAGCAGGAGCGGGGGAAAGGAGACCCAGTACTTC.

The chain employs TRBV7-9 and TRBJ1-5; D might be TRBD1 (6 bases). The CDR3 spans 14 residues. Looked up from germline, CDR1 is SEHNR and CDR2 is FQNEAQ (reference sequence). Trimming stripped 2 bases from V and 3 bases from J, with 8 bases between. For the CDR3, the DNA is TGTGCCAGCAGCTTATCAGGGGTCAATCAGCCCCAGCATTTT. Amino acids: CASSLSGVNQPQHF.

Worth noting for this clone: Other DNA sequences in this sample translate to the same CDR3. The chain couples TRBV7-2 to TRBJ2-1; a possible D gene is TRBD2 (6 bases). V was pared by 2 bases and J by 0 bases, with 8 bases between. There are 15 residues in the CDR3. Looked up from germline, CDR1 is SGHTA and CDR2 is FQGNSA. The CDR3 bases are TGTGCCAGCAGCTTACGGGGGAGCTCCTACAATGAGCAGTTCTTC. Protein product: CASSLRGSSYNEQFF.